The 9 T cell receptor beta chains in this list originate from one sample, sequenced in a study of shared clonotypes between healthy human individuals. Produced via immunoSEQ multiplex PCR; TCRdb's table is partial and in-frame only. The sample comprises roughly 770,000 clones, around 96% of which are singletons, and over 0.2% rests with the top ten. Naive CD8 cells lacked CD45RO and underwent positive selection for CCR7, leaving out terminally differentiated effector memory CD45RA+ cells. Sequenced: naive CD8+ T cells sorted from blood. These TCRs come from a man aged 25-45 years in good health.

The chain couples TRBV11-3 to TRBJ2-7, with D possibly being TRBD1 or TRBD2 (5 bases each). The V end was cut by 3 bases, the J end by 9 bases, with 12 bases between. CDR3 length: 12 amino acids. CDR1 SGHNT and CDR2 YENEEA come from the germline V gene. The CDR3 spells CASSFGASGQYF. CDR3 nucleotide sequence: TGTGCCAGCAGCTTCGGGGCGTCCGGGCAGTACTTC.

A remark on this clone: The sample carries other DNA sequences with the same CDR3. The DNA of the CDR3 is TGTGCCAGCAGTTTATACAGGGGTAATGAAGCTTTCTTT. Translated, it gives CASSLYRGNEAFF. V is TRBV27 and J is TRBJ1-1; the match to TRBD1 covers 7 bases. The length of the CDR3 is 13 residues. Germline CDR1 reads MNHEY; CDR2 reads SMNVEV (reference sequence). V lost 1 base to trimming and J lost 7 bases; unmatched junction nucleotides: 3.

The chain uses TRBV7-6 and TRBJ2-6; D is undetermined. Germline CDR1 and CDR2: SGHVS and FNYEAQ. The V and J ends lost 5 bases and 4 bases respectively, with 12 bases between them. The CDR3 extends over 15 amino acids. CDR3 DNA: TGTGCCAGCAGCCTACAGAGGCCCGGGGCCAACGTCCTGACTTTC. Its protein is CASSLQRPGANVLTF.

This clone was counted a single time. This rearrangement joins TRBV27 to TRBJ1-5, with 8 nucleotides matching TRBD1. Germline values: CDR1 MNHEY, CDR2 SMNVEV (reference sequence). V gave up 7 bases and J gave up 6 bases; unmatched junction bases: 11. The CDR3 contains 15 residues. CDR3 residues: CASMGQAHASQPQHF. Written as DNA, the CDR3 is TGTGCCAGCATGGGACAGGCCCATGCCAGTCAGCCCCAGCATTTT.

The genes are TRBV9 and TRBJ1-2; a possible D gene is TRBD1 (5 bases). Germline V gene lookup returns CDR1 SGDLS and CDR2 YYNGEE. This CDR3 has 14 residues. The V end was cut by 2 bases, the J end by 3 bases, with 11 bases between. CDR3 amino acids: CASSVWGEDYGYTF. Written as DNA, the CDR3 is TGTGCCAGCAGCGTTTGGGGGGAGGACTATGGCTACACCTTC.

Points on this clone: One junction end disagrees with the germline gene, perhaps due to a read error. The V and J genes are TRBV7-3 and TRBJ2-2, with D perhaps TRBD1 (5 bases). The V gene's germline CDR1 is SGHTA and CDR2 FQGTGA. This CDR3 has 16 residues. CDR3 coding DNA: TGTGCCAGCAGCTCCCCGGAAGGGGCGAAAACCGGGGAGCTGTTTTTT. Its protein is CASSSPEGAKTGELFF. The variable domain in full, with the rest retrieved from reference TRBV7-3 and TRBJ2-2, is GAGVSQTPSNKVTEKGKYVELRCDPISGHTALYWYRQSLGQGPEFLIYFQGTGAADDSGLPNDRFFAVRPEGSVSTLKIQRTERGDSAVYLCASSSPEGAKTGELFFGEGSRLTVL.

The rearrangement links TRBV28 to TRBJ1-5; D perhaps matches TRBD1 (5 bases). The CDR3 runs to 15 residues. The V end was cut by 8 bases, the J end by 0 bases, with 14 bases between. Germline CDR1 and CDR2: MDHEN and SYDVKM. CDR3 protein: CASGAGPYSNQPQHF. The CDR3 bases are TGTGCCAGCGGAGCAGGGCCTTATAGCAATCAGCCCCAGCATTTT.

This chain connects TRBV18 to TRBJ2-3, with 9 bases aligning to TRBD2. The germline V gene has CDR1 KGHSH and CDR2 LQKENI. J lost 4 bases, V lost 3 bases, and 20 bases had no gene match. The CDR3 is 20 amino acids. CDR3 coding DNA: TGTGCCAGCTCACCGCCGAGACTAGCGGCGGAGAAAGTGGCGTCAGATACGCAGTATTTT. Protein sequence: CASSPPRLAAEKVASDTQYF.

V is TRBV30 and J is TRBJ1-1; unclear D gene. The CDR3 covers 12 residues. The V gene's germline CDR1 is GTSNPN and CDR2 SVGIG (reference sequence). Trimming took 2 bases from V and 1 from J, leaving 5 bases between them. The CDR3 sequence is CAWSFSNTEAFF. CDR3 DNA: TGTGCCTGGAGTTTTTCGAACACTGAAGCTTTCTTT.